This TCR beta chain emerged from a study of shared clonotypes between healthy human individuals. The study's findings and limits: Among non-shared clonotypes, generation probabilities were lower than among those shared by all four donors.

Profiled with immunoSEQ multiplex PCR; TCRdb holds only in-frame clones, not every one. This sample has over a million clones, with 65% to 80% found just once. Between the trimmed V and J ends, which lost 0 bases and 5 bases, there was a span of 7 bases. The CDR3 is 13 residues long. Germline-derived CDR1 and CDR2 are SGHAT and FQNNGV. In this sample, this clone turned up a few times. Its antigen is unknown. This rearrangement joins TRBV11-2 to TRBJ1-2; D is unclear. This sequence originates from a man in his late teens or twenties in good health. Specimen: memory CD4+ T cells sorted from blood. Sample subset: CD45RA-negative fraction. CDR3 in DNA: TGTGCCAGCAGCTTAGACTACGTTTATGGCTACACCTTC. Protein sequence: CASSLDYVYGYTF.